This T cell receptor (beta chain) appears in the sequencing data of a study of T-cell reconstitution after alpha-beta-depleted transplantation in children. Study-level findings and limits: Hyperexpanded clones declined; after one year, newly produced T cells mostly supplied diversity. Approximately two months post-transplant, alpha-beta T cells reportedly originated from several hundred expanded graft clones. Several patients had high TCRbeta diversity at day 60; it came from surviving recipient T cells and thymic progenitors.

Unique molecular identifiers were incorporated during preparation of the TCRbeta library. TCRdb ran MiXCR on the PCR reads and lists one entry per CDR3 protein. The sample lists hundreds of thousands of distinct CDR3 sequences, roughly 13% seen once, with about 0.79% in the top ten. J was trimmed by 7 bases and V by 1 base; bases with no gene match: 6. CDR3 size: 15 residues. This clonotype has at least ten counts. Antigen specificity is unknown. The chain links TRBV12-3 or TRBV12-4 to TRBJ2-2, with 7 bases matching TRBD2. The clonotype comes from a girl between 2 and 10 years old with congenital amegakaryocytic thrombocytopenia, due to receive a stem cell transplant. Specimen: PBMCs, collected before TCRalphabeta/CD19-depleted stem cell transplant. In nucleotides, the CDR3 is TGTGCCAGCAGTTTAGGGACTAGTAGAAACGGGGAGCTGTTTTTT. Translated, it gives CASSLGTSRNGELFF.